Following are 19 T cell receptor beta chains from one sample sequenced in a study of T cells in Graves' hyperthyroidism and ophthalmopathy. RNA transcripts served as the template for amplifying TCR beta CDR3 regions. With the HTBI primer set, the TCR CDR3 went through a first round of RT-PCR. TCRdb analysed the multiplex PCR reads with MiXCR anew, one entry per CDR3 protein. The profile covers around 340,000 distinct CDR3 sequences, with about 14% appearing a single time and 20% to 25% taken by the ten largest. Sequencing was done on a sample of blood. These receptors were taken from a woman in her 30s with Graves' hyperthyroidism.

V gene TRBV29-1 combines with J gene TRBJ2-7; 9 bases match TRBD1. Trimming at V came to 4 bases and at J to 2 bases, leaving 6 bases not matched to a gene. CDR3 length: 14 amino acids. Germline lookup yields CDR1 SQVTM and CDR2 ANQGSEA. The CDR3 protein is CSVAGTGLPYEQYF. CDR3 in DNA: TGCAGCGTTGCAGGGACAGGGTTACCCTACGAGCAGTACTTC.

This clonotype appeared a few times. One end of the junction fails to match germline, which may point to a read error. The CDR3 DNA sequence: TGTGTCAGCAGCTCCTCCAATCGGGGGGAGCTGTTTTTT. This translates into CVSSSSNRGELFF. This chain joins TRBV7-2 and TRBJ2-2; D ambiguous. CDR1 is SGHTA and CDR2 is FQGNSA in the germline V gene. The CDR3 contains 13 residues.

This clonotype was seen ten or more times. The chain recombines TRBV12-3 or TRBV12-4 with TRBJ2-7; D remains ambiguous. The CDR3 is 14 amino acids. V lost 3 bases to trimming and J lost 6 bases, with 15 bases between them. The CDR3 is CASSFSLPYGEQYF. The CDR3 DNA reads as TGTGCCAGCAGTTTTTCCCTACCGTATGGCGAGCAGTACTTC.

The CDR3 sequence is CASSGRSGSKYF. The CDR3 DNA follows: TGTGCCAGCAGTGGCCGTAGCGGGAGCAAGTATTTT. V gene TRBV6-1 combines with J gene TRBJ2-3, with 9 nucleotides matching TRBD2. Trimming cost V 4 bases and J 13 bases; bases outside gene matches: 6. The length of the CDR3 is 12 residues. Germline V CDR1 and CDR2: MNHNS, SASEGT.

This clonotype was observed many times. V gene TRBV12-3 or TRBV12-4 combines with J gene TRBJ1-5; no clear D gene. The CDR3 is 15 amino acids. Trimming took 5 bases from V and 2 from J, leaving 13 bases between them. The DNA for the CDR3 is TGTGCCAGCAGTCGGACGAGAGGTGGCAATCAGCCCCAGCATTTT. Residues: CASSRTRGGNQPQHF.

The chain links TRBV11-3 to TRBJ2-5; D is perhaps TRBD1 (5 bases). The CDR3 has 14 amino acids. From germline, CDR1 is SGHNT and CDR2 YENEEA. Trimming took off 4 bases at V and 1 base at J, with 10 bases between the two ends. Here the CDR3 reads CASSSRQSQETQYF. The CDR3 DNA reads TGTGCCAGCAGCTCCCGACAGAGCCAAGAGACCCAGTACTTC.

This clonotype was seen a few times. The chain carries TRBV29-1 and TRBJ1-3; D gene ambiguous. Trimming removed 7 bases from V and 4 bases from J, with 11 bases in between. The CDR3 extends over 12 amino acids. In germline, CDR1 is SQVTM, CDR2 ANQGSEA. The CDR3 DNA reads as TGCAGCGGTTGGACCATCGGAAACACCATATATTTT. The encoded protein is CSGWTIGNTIYF.

This clonotype was seen repeatedly, ten times or more. The V call is TRBV5-1, the J call TRBJ2-2; D unresolved. Per germline, CDR1 SGHRS and CDR2 YFSETQ. V shed 2 bases and J shed 1 base, with 3 bases lying between them. The CDR3 loop spans 13 amino acids. The CDR3 is CASSLKNTGELFF. In DNA form, the CDR3 reads TGCGCCAGCAGCTTAAAGAACACCGGGGAGCTGTTTTTT.

This clonotype was observed a few times. V usage is TRBV11-2 and J usage is TRBJ2-3; 9 nucleotides match TRBD2. This CDR3 is built from 16 residues. The germline V gene encodes CDR1 SGHAT and CDR2 FQNNGV. J lost 3 bases, V lost 1 base, and 5 bases had no gene match. CDR3 nucleotide sequence: TGTGCCAGCAGCTTAGGGCGGGAGGGCCCGACAGATACGCAGTATTTT. Protein product: CASSLGREGPTDTQYF.

The table lists this clonotype with many counts. CDR3 loop: CASSYIVGKIPFF. The CDR3 DNA sequence: TGTGCCAGCAGTTACATCGTGGGGAAGATTCCGTTCTTC. J is TRBJ2-1 and V is TRBV6-2 or TRBV6-3; no definite D call. Germline loops: CDR1 MNHEY, CDR2 SVGEGT. V shed 2 bases and J shed 15 bases, with 17 bases lying between them. The length of the CDR3 is 13 residues.

This clonotype appeared many times. This chain links TRBV30 with TRBJ1-4; D unclear. The germline V and J ends were trimmed by 4 bases and 6 bases, with 12 bases remaining between them. The CDR3 loop spans 13 amino acids. CDR1 is GTSNPN and CDR2 is SVGIG in the germline V gene (reference sequence). CDR3: CAWTGNVDEKLFF. CDR3 coding DNA: TGTGCCTGGACCGGCAATGTGGATGAAAAACTGTTTTTT.

The chain joins TRBV6-1 to TRBJ2-7, with 8 bases matching TRBD1. The CDR3 has 15 residues. Losses at the gene ends were 6 bases for V and 4 bases for J; bases not matched to a gene: 11. Germline V lookup: CDR1 MNHNS, CDR2 SASEGT. CDR3 DNA: TGTGCCAGCAGGTTCGGACAGGGAGGAGGGTACGAGCAGTACTTC. Translated: CASRFGQGGGYEQYF.

The V and J genes are TRBV12-3 or TRBV12-4 and TRBJ2-5; either TRBD1 or TRBD2 may fit D (6 bases each). CDR3 length: 14 residues. Trimming took off 3 bases at V and 5 bases at J, with 13 bases between the two ends. CDR3: CASSLRGELETQYF. In DNA form, the CDR3 reads TGTGCCAGCAGTTTGAGGGGGGAACTTGAGACCCAGTACTTC.

The CDR3 region is CASKSEVGSFRGYTF. CDR3 sequence (DNA): TGTGCCAGTAAGAGTGAAGTTGGCTCTTTCAGGGGCTACACCTTC. The chain recombines TRBV19 with TRBJ1-2, with D unclear. The germline V gene has CDR1 LNHDA and CDR2 SQIVND (reference sequence). This CDR3 is 15 amino acids long. V lost 7 bases, J lost 8 bases, and 23 bases lay in between.

This clonotype appeared a few times. The chain links TRBV7-9 to TRBJ2-1; D perhaps matches TRBD1 (5 bases). Per the germline V gene, CDR1 is SEHNR and CDR2 is FQNEAQ (reference sequence). This CDR3 has 16 residues. The V end lost 5 bases, the J end lost 2 bases, and 16 bases lay between the germline ends. CDR3 sequence: CASSHPQAMTYNEQFF. The DNA for the CDR3 is TGTGCCAGCAGCCATCCACAGGCGATGACCTACAATGAGCAGTTCTTC.

Here the CDR3 reads CASSGPGQENSPLHF. DNA of the CDR3: TGTGCCAGCAGTGGTCCGGGACAGGAAAATTCACCCCTCCACTTT. This sequence joins TRBV25-1 and TRBJ1-6; 8 bases agree with TRBD1. CDR3 length: 15 amino acids. Germline trimming cut 4 bases from V and 7 bases from J; bases unmatched to any gene: 6. Germline V gene lookup returns CDR1 MGHDK and CDR2 SYGVNS.

This clonotype has only a few counts. The chain couples TRBV25-1 to TRBJ1-1; D is uncertain. Trimming removed 6 bases from V and 8 bases from J, with 16 bases in between. Germline CDR1 is MGHDK and CDR2 is SYGVNS. The CDR3 spans 13 residues. CDR3 protein: CASSPPASREAFF. The CDR3 DNA reads as TGTGCCAGCAGCCCACCTGCGAGCAGAGAAGCTTTCTTT.

With respect to this clonotype: A much bigger clone sits one base away, suggesting this may be a read error. The genes are TRBV30 and TRBJ1-1, with D tentatively TRBD1 (5 bases). Per the germline V gene, CDR1 is GTSNPN and CDR2 is SVGIG (reference sequence). The CDR3 runs to 14 residues. CDR3 amino acids: CAWGVTGTNTEAFF. CDR3 DNA sequence: TGTGCCTGGGGTGTAACAGGTACGAACACTGAAGCTTTCTTT.

Only a few counts were recorded for this clonotype. CDR3 DNA: TGTGCCAGCAGCCACTCGGAGTGGGGGGCATCCTACGAGCAGTACTTC. Its protein product is CASSHSEWGASYEQYF. The chain has TRBV5-6 and TRBJ2-7; either TRBD1 or TRBD2 may fit D (6 bases each). The V gene lost 4 bases and the J gene lost 1 base, with 18 bases spanning the gap. The germline gives CDR1 SGHDT, CDR2 YYEEEE. The CDR3 has 16 residues.